This T cell receptor (beta chain) derives from a study of PD-1 blockade in classical Hodgkin lymphoma. Study-level results: In newly diagnosed patients, baseline TCR diversity was reportedly below that of healthy donors. Why repertoires differed is undefined; disease activity or prior therapy possibly contributed.

Indicated time point: newly diagnosed, previously untreated cHL patient sample. Peripheral samples used as comparators were newly diagnosed, untreated classical Hodgkin lymphoma PBMCs. Assay used: immunoSEQ multiplex PCR; TCRdb lists only in-frame clones, some missing. Seen here are under 80,000 clones, over 90% observed once, and the top ten hold more than 2%. The germline V gene encodes CDR1 SGHTA and CDR2 FQGNSA. This CDR3 is 15 amino acids long. Losses at the gene ends were 5 bases for V and 4 bases for J; bases not matched to a gene: 7. Regarding this clone: What it recognizes is unknown.

The receptor was derived from a human donor with classical Hodgkin lymphoma. V and J are TRBV7-2 and TRBJ1-3; 8 positions agree with TRBD1. The sequenced sample consisted of peripheral blood mononuclear cells (PBMCs). For the CDR3, the DNA is TGTGCCAGCAGCCCCACCCGGACAGGGGGAAACACCATATATTTT. Translated: CASSPTRTGGNTIYF.